The 27 T cell receptor beta chains below all came from one sample that was sequenced in a study of beta chain features in type 1 diabetes. The entirety of the isolated RNA underwent reverse transcription, so expressed TCRB transcripts were sequenced. TCRdb's table, derived via immunoSEQ multiplex PCR, lists solely in-frame clones and lacks some. The sample lists roughly 250,000 clones, around 21% occurring once. Study-level points and caveats: Moderate but significant shortening of TCRB CDR3s was recorded in all four CD4+ subsets from Type 1 diabetes patients.

Their specific antigens are unknown. The sample was naive CD4+ T cells from blood. The receptor set was obtained from a woman in her thirties or forties with type 1 diabetes.

The table lists this clone with a few counts. V and J are TRBV10-3 and TRBJ1-4; D not certain. CDR3 length equals 11 residues. Germline V gene data show CDR1 as ENHRY and CDR2 as SYGVKD. Trimming left V 3 bases short and J 12 bases short, with 8 bases between. As DNA, the CDR3 is TGTGCCATCAGTGAAGATAGAGAACTGTTTTTT. Protein: CAISEDRELFF.

This clone occurred a few times. V is TRBV27 and J is TRBJ2-3; 9 nucleotides match TRBD2. V lost 2 bases and J lost 4; bases outside the gene matches: 4. Germline V gene data show CDR1 as MNHEY and CDR2 as SMNVEV (reference sequence). This CDR3 comprises 15 residues. The CDR3 region has the DNA TGTGCCAGCAGTTTAATAGCGGGAGTCCCAGATACGCAGTATTTT. Its translation: CASSLIAGVPDTQYF.

This clone was counted only a few times. This chain joins TRBV30 and TRBJ1-2; 9 positions agree with TRBD1. CDR1 is GTSNPN and CDR2 is SVGIG in the germline V gene (reference sequence). This CDR3 region has 14 residues. Trimming cost V 6 bases and J 7 bases; bases outside gene matches: 12. The CDR3 spells CACPRAGQGSGYTF. The CDR3 DNA reads as TGTGCCTGTCCCCGGGCGGGACAGGGAAGTGGCTACACCTTC. Filled out from reference TRBV30 and TRBJ1-2, the complete variable domain reads SQTIHQWPATLVQPVGSPLSLECTVEGTSNPNLYWYRQAAGRGLQLLFYSVGIGQISSEVPQNLSASRPQDRQFILSSKKLLLSDSGFYLCACPRAGQGSGYTFGSGTRLTVV.

This chain links TRBV30 with TRBJ1-2, with 7 nucleotides matching TRBD1. CDR1 GTSNPN and CDR2 SVGIG come from the germline V gene (reference sequence). The CDR3 sequence is 14 residues long. The ends lost 0 bases at V and 8 bases at J; junction bases unmatched: 9. The CDR3 nucleotides are TGTGCCTGGAGTGTAGGGACAGCGTTTTACGGCTACACCTTC. Its translation: CAWSVGTAFYGYTF. The full variable domain, with the rest looked up from reference TRBV30 and TRBJ1-2, is SQTIHQWPATLVQPVGSPLSLECTVEGTSNPNLYWYRQAAGRGLQLLFYSVGIGQISSEVPQNLSASRPQDRQFILSSKKLLLSDSGFYLCAWSVGTAFYGYTFGSGTRLTVV.

The V call is TRBV15, the J call TRBJ2-7; D not certain. Per germline, CDR1 LNHNV and CDR2 YYDKDF (reference sequence). The CDR3 has 14 residues. Trimming took 0 bases from V and 3 from J, leaving 9 bases between them. CDR3 loop: CATSRDTPGYEQYF. The CDR3 DNA follows: TGTGCCACCAGCAGAGATACCCCCGGCTACGAGCAGTACTTC.

The rearrangement joins TRBV5-1 to TRBJ1-4; unclear D gene. This CDR3 spans 14 amino acids. The V end lost 3 bases, the J end lost 7 bases, and 13 bases lay between the germline ends. Per germline, CDR1 SGHRS and CDR2 YFSETQ. Here the CDR3 reads CASSYSGNGEKLFF. In DNA form, the CDR3 reads TGCGCCAGCAGCTACTCCGGGAATGGTGAAAAACTGTTTTTT.

This clone was detected only a few times. The chain combines TRBV4-1 with TRBJ2-6; 9 positions agree with TRBD2. This CDR3 spans 18 amino acids. Germline CDR1 reads MGHRA; CDR2 reads YSYEKL. The trim removed 3 bases at V and 0 bases at J, leaving 6 bases unmatched. CDR3 region: CASSQASGVSSGANVLTF. The DNA of the CDR3 is TGCGCCAGCAGCCAGGCTAGCGGGGTGAGCTCTGGGGCCAACGTCCTGACTTTC.

This clone was counted only a few times. The V call is TRBV2, the J call TRBJ1-6; D gene uncertain. The CDR3 spans 12 residues. The germline CDR1 and CDR2 sequences are SNHLY and FYNNEI. V lost 7 bases, J lost 12 bases, and 13 bases lay in between. The CDR3 loop is CASIPEEGPLHF. CDR3 DNA sequence: TGTGCCAGCATCCCCGAGGAGGGACCCCTCCACTTT.

This clone has just a few counts. The CDR3, as DNA: TGTGCCAGCAATCGCGGCGGGGAGCACACTGAAGCTTTCTTT. Residues: CASNRGGEHTEAFF. The chain combines TRBV6-5 with TRBJ1-1; D gene uncertain. This CDR3 region has 14 residues. From germline, CDR1 is MNHEY and CDR2 SVGAGI. V was clipped by 7 bases and J by 3 bases, with 15 bases between them.

This clone was recorded a few times. The chain employs TRBV7-2 and TRBJ2-7; no clear D gene. This CDR3 has 14 residues. Trimming stripped 5 bases from V and 4 bases from J, with 15 bases between. The germline V gene encodes CDR1 SGHTA and CDR2 FQGNSA. This chain's CDR3 is CASSPSRSGYEQYF. The CDR3 nucleotides read TGTGCCAGCAGCCCCAGTCGATCCGGGTACGAGCAGTACTTC.

V gene TRBV2 combines with J gene TRBJ2-7; 11 bases line up with TRBD2. CDR1 is SNHLY and CDR2 is FYNNEI in the germline V gene. The V and J ends lost 6 bases and 3 bases, in that order; junction bases with no gene match: 10. The CDR3 is 16 amino acids. CDR3 amino acids: CASRGGTSGGGYEQYF. The CDR3 nucleotides are TGTGCCAGCAGAGGCGGTACTAGCGGGGGAGGCTACGAGCAGTACTTC.

The chain links TRBV29-1 to TRBJ2-3; D is undetermined. Trimming shortened V by 5 bases and J by 3 bases, and 9 bases separated the two germline ends. The CDR3 is made up of 12 amino acids. CDR1 and CDR2 (germline): SQVTM, ANQGSEA. Here the CDR3 DNA reads TGCAGCGTTTCGGAGATTACAGATACGCAGTATTTT. Translating it yields CSVSEITDTQYF.

The V gene is TRBV23-1, the J gene TRBJ2-2; D ambiguous. TRBV23-1 is flagged as an ORF with uncertain function. V was cut by 7 bases and J by 6 bases, with 21 bases left in between. The CDR3 covers 16 residues. CDR3 bases: TGCGCCAGCAAACTAAGGCCCGACTTGCGCTCCGGGGAGCTGTTTTTT. Protein: CASKLRPDLRSGELFF.

This clone came up a few times. The chain links TRBV10-3 to TRBJ2-1; 12 nucleotides line up with TRBD2. The germline V gene encodes CDR1 ENHRY and CDR2 SYGVKD. V dropped 3 bases and J dropped 6; count of bases not matched to a gene: 9. This CDR3 has 17 residues. CDR3 sequence reads: CAISDPSLAGGLNEQFF. CDR3 DNA: TGTGCCATCAGTGATCCTAGTCTAGCGGGAGGGCTCAATGAGCAGTTCTTC.

This chain links TRBV7-2 with TRBJ2-1; the match to TRBD2 covers 10 bases. CDR1 is SGHTA and CDR2 is FQGNSA in the germline V gene. There are 16 residues in the CDR3. The junction had 8 bases not matched to a gene; V was cut back by 4 bases and J by 5 bases. Here the CDR3 reads CASSSPLAGVNNEQFF. Written as DNA, the CDR3 is TGTGCCAGCAGCTCACCTCTAGCGGGAGTTAACAATGAGCAGTTCTTC.

This clone has only a few counts. V gene TRBV10-3 combines with J gene TRBJ1-1; D ambiguous. Germline V gene lookup returns CDR1 ENHRY and CDR2 SYGVKD. The CDR3 totals 14 residues. Deletions cut 1 base from V and 0 bases from J, with 6 bases between. In DNA form, the CDR3 reads TGTGCCATCAGTGAGTGGGGAGTGAACACTGAAGCTTTCTTT. Its protein product is CAISEWGVNTEAFF.

The chain's CDR3 is CSAQGQDGYTF. The CDR3 region has the DNA TGCAGTGCGCAGGGACAGGATGGCTACACCTTC. This chain connects TRBV20-1 to TRBJ1-2; 8 bases are shared with TRBD1. Germline assignment: CDR1 DFQATT and CDR2 SNEGSKA (reference sequence). The CDR3 is 11 amino acids. V gave up 6 bases and J gave up 6 bases; unmatched junction bases: 3.

This clone was seen a handful of times. The same CDR3 is also encoded by other DNA sequences in this sample. The chain has TRBV15 and TRBJ2-1; maybe TRBD1 (5 bases). Germline assignment: CDR1 LNHNV and CDR2 YYDKDF (reference sequence). The CDR3 extends over 13 amino acids. V was shortened by 0 bases and J by 10 bases, with 10 bases between the two germline ends. In DNA form, the CDR3 reads TGTGCCACCAGCAGAGACAGGGCTGGGGAGCAGTTCTTC. Encoded protein: CATSRDRAGEQFF. Variable domain in full (rest from reference TRBV15 and TRBJ2-1): DAMVIQNPRYQVTQFGKPVTLSCSQTLNHNVMYWYQQKSSQAPKLLFHYYDKDFNNEADTPDNFQSRRPNTSFCFLDIRSPGLGDTAMYLCATSRDRAGEQFFGPGTRLTVL.

This clone was recorded a few times. The genes are TRBV5-4 and TRBJ2-3, with 8 bases that match TRBD2. This CDR3 region has 17 residues. CDR1 SGHNT and CDR2 YYREEE come from the germline V gene (reference sequence). V was clipped by 0 bases and J by 1 base; unmatched bases: 7. CDR3 coding DNA: TGTGCCAGCAGCTTGGCCGGGAGAGCGGGGGGCACAGATACGCAGTATTTT. Protein: CASSLAGRAGGTDTQYF.

This sequence joins TRBV10-3 and TRBJ1-3; TRBD1 matches 10 bases. Germline assignment: CDR1 ENHRY and CDR2 SYGVKD. CDR3 length: 16 residues. The V and J ends lost 5 bases and 0 bases, in that order; junction bases with no gene match: 4. CDR3 sequence (DNA): TGTGCCATCAGTTGGGACAGGGGAATCTCTGGAAACACCATATATTTT. Translating gives CAISWDRGISGNTIYF.

The chain is built from TRBV7-9 and TRBJ2-7, with 9 bases identical to TRBD2. V shed 3 bases and J 0 bases; nucleotides not matched to a gene: 3. The CDR3 length is 15 residues. In germline, CDR1 is SEHNR, CDR2 FQNEAQ (reference sequence). The CDR3 sequence is CASSLSAGGSYEQYF. The DNA for the CDR3 is TGTGCCAGCAGCTTGTCAGCGGGGGGCTCCTACGAGCAGTACTTC.

The CDR3 nucleotides read TGCGCCAGCACCCCAGGAGAGGGCAATGAGCAGTTCTTC. It encodes CASTPGEGNEQFF. The chain links TRBV5-1 to TRBJ2-1; possible D gene TRBD2, 5 bases. This CDR3 is built from 13 residues. V was cut by 6 bases and J by 6 bases, with 13 bases left in between. The germline V gene encodes CDR1 SGHRS and CDR2 YFSETQ.

The rearrangement uses TRBV4-1 and TRBJ2-2; D may be TRBD2 (6 bases). CDR1 MGHRA and CDR2 YSYEKL come from the germline V gene. V was trimmed by 0 bases and J by 7 bases, leaving 12 bases between them. There are 15 residues in the CDR3. CDR3 amino acids: CASSQEGGIGGELFF. CDR3 DNA: TGCGCCAGCAGCCAAGAGGGCGGGATTGGCGGGGAGCTGTTTTTT.

In its sample, this clone was seen once. The chain has TRBV28 and TRBJ1-5; TRBD1 matches at 7 bases. Germline V lookup: CDR1 MDHEN, CDR2 SYDVKM. The trim removed 6 bases at V and 5 bases at J, leaving 10 bases unmatched. This CDR3 has 15 amino acids. CDR3 in DNA: TGTGCCAGCAGCCAGGGGACAGTCGGTGATCAGCCCCAGCATTTT. It is translated as CASSQGTVGDQPQHF.

The chain joins TRBV7-4 to TRBJ1-3; D gene ambiguous. Between the trimmed V and J ends, which lost 5 bases and 4 bases, there was a span of 9 bases. The CDR3 has 13 residues. Germline lookup yields CDR1 SGHVT and CDR2 SQSDAQ. The CDR3 is CASSDPGGNTIYF. CDR3 nucleotide sequence: TGTGCCAGCAGCGACCCAGGAGGAAACACCATATATTTT. The full variable domain, rest sourced from reference TRBV7-4 and TRBJ1-3, is GAGVSQSPRYKVAKRGRDVALRCDSISGHVTLYWYRQTLGQGSEVLTYSQSDAQRDKSGRPSGRFSAERPERSVSTLKIQRTEQGDSAVYLCASSDPGGNTIYFGEGSWLTVV.

This clone was observed a handful of times. The rearrangement joins TRBV5-1 to TRBJ1-2; 7 bases match TRBD1. The germline gives CDR1 SGHRS, CDR2 YFSETQ. There are 15 residues in the CDR3. V shed 3 bases and J 4 bases; nucleotides not matched to a gene: 9. The DNA of the CDR3 is TGCGCCAGCAGCTGGGATGGGACAGACTTCTATGGCTACACCTTC. This gives the protein CASSWDGTDFYGYTF.

The V and J genes are TRBV4-3 and TRBJ2-6; unclear D gene. V lost 1 base, J lost 2 bases, and 9 bases lay in between. The germline CDR1 and CDR2 sequences are LGHNA and YSLEER. The CDR3 contains 16 residues. Here the CDR3 reads CASSQGPDPGANVLTF. For the CDR3, the DNA is TGCGCCAGCAGCCAAGGGCCCGATCCTGGGGCCAACGTCCTGACTTTC.